The present T cell receptor (beta chain) was sequenced within a study of T-cell memory formation after mild COVID-19. This CDR3 region has 14 residues. Germline values: CDR1 MRHNA, CDR2 SNTAGT. Trimming took 3 bases from V and 1 from J, leaving 8 bases between them. A single record per CDR3 protein comes from TCRdb applying MiXCR to the 5' RACE reads. The table records about 400,000 distinct CDR3 sequences, under 15% of them present only once. This clonotype was seen more than once but under ten times. Input material: PBMCs or a T cell subset sorted from them (not recorded which). The V call is TRBV6-4, the J call TRBJ2-3, with D unclear. This receptor was obtained from a man between 18 and 29 years old who had mild COVID-19 (a few samples of this study predate the infection). Cell type and time point are not known. The CDR3 loop reads CASSEWPGTDTQYF. The CDR3, as DNA: TGTGCCAGCAGTGAGTGGCCTGGCACAGATACGCAGTATTTT.